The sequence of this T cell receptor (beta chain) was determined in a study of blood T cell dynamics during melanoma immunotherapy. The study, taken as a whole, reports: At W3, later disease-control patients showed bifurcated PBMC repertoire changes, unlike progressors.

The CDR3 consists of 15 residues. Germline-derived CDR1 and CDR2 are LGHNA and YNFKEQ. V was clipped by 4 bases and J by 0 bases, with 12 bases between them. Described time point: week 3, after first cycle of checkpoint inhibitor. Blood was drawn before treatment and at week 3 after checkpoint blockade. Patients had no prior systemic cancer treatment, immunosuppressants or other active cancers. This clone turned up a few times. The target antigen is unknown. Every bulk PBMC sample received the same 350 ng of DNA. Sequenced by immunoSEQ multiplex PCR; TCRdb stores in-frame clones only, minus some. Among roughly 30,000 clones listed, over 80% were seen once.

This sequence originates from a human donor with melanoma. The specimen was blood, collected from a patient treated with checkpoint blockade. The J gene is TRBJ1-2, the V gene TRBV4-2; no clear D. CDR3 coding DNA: TGTGCCAGCAGCCCGTCAAGAGGCTCTAACTATGGCTACACCTTC. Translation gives CASSPSRGSNYGYTF.